These 27 T cell receptor beta chains were all obtained from the same sample, sequenced in a study of blood T cell repertoires in COVID-19. Profiling relied on immunoSEQ multiplex PCR, and the TCRdb table lists in-frame clones only, not all of them. The sample lists 250,000 or so clones, nearly 95% seen once, with over 0.65% in the top ten. Material for sequencing was peripheral blood. These TCRs come from a man aged 25-45 years with COVID-19, enrolled during active disease.

In this sample, this clone turned up a few times. The rearrangement links TRBV25-1 to TRBJ1-2; D might be TRBD1 (6 bases). Trimming removed 1 base at V and 4 bases at J, with 10 bases between. This CDR3 has 14 amino acids. CDR1 and CDR2 from the germline V gene are MGHDK and SYGVNS. DNA of the CDR3: TGTGCCAGCAGTGAATCCAGGACAGTCTATGGCTACACCTTC. Translating gives CASSESRTVYGYTF.

This chain joins TRBV5-1 and TRBJ1-6; 7 nucleotides align to TRBD1. The germline CDR1 and CDR2 sequences are SGHRS and YFSETQ. The CDR3 runs to 16 residues. The trim removed 4 bases at V and 7 bases at J, leaving 11 bases unmatched. The CDR3 loop is CASSPGTQGLNSPLHF. CDR3 in DNA: TGCGCCAGCAGCCCAGGAACACAGGGGTTAAATTCACCCCTCCACTTT. The variable domain in full, completed from reference TRBV5-1 and TRBJ1-6, reads KAGVTQTPRYLIKTRGQQVTLSCSPISGHRSVSWYQQTPGQGLQFLFEYFSETQRNKGNFPGRFSGRQFSNSRSEMNVSTLELGDSALYLCASSPGTQGLNSPLHFGNGTRLTVT.

The CDR3 bases are TGTGCCAGCAGCGTAGGTACTAGCGGGAGCACAGATACGCAGTATTTT. Encoded protein: CASSVGTSGSTDTQYF. The J gene is TRBJ2-3, the V gene TRBV9; TRBD2 matches at 9 bases. Germline CDR1 is SGDLS and CDR2 is YYNGEE. V dropped 0 bases and J dropped 0; count of bases not matched to a gene: 2. The CDR3 runs 16 residues. The complete variable domain, with remaining parts taken from reference TRBV9 and TRBJ2-3, reads DSGVTQTPKHLITATGQRVTLRCSPRSGDLSVYWYQQSLDQGLQFLIQYYNGEERAKGNILERFSAQQFPDLHSELNLSSLELGDSALYFCASSVGTSGSTDTQYFGPGTRLTVL.

This chain connects TRBV29-1 to TRBJ1-2, with 10 bases that match TRBD1. This CDR3 comprises 11 residues. Per the germline V gene, CDR1 is SQVTM and CDR2 is ANQGSEA. J was trimmed by 10 bases and V by 8 bases; bases with no gene match: 7. The CDR3 sequence is CSSRGQGYYTF. The CDR3 DNA reads TGCAGCTCCAGGGGACAGGGGTACTACACCTTC.

The J gene is TRBJ2-5, the V gene TRBV19; 8 nucleotides align to TRBD2. This CDR3 spans 15 amino acids. Germline-derived CDR1 and CDR2 are LNHDA and SQIVND (reference sequence). V lost 6 bases and J lost 0; bases outside the gene matches: 6. The CDR3 spells CASRLTSAHQETQYF. DNA of the CDR3: TGTGCCAGTAGGCTGACTAGCGCGCACCAAGAGACCCAGTACTTC.

This sequence joins TRBV5-1 and TRBJ2-2, with 7 nucleotides matching TRBD2. Germline CDR1 is SGHRS and CDR2 is YFSETQ. The trim removed 3 bases at V and 1 base at J, leaving 3 bases unmatched. The CDR3 totals 15 residues. CDR3 in amino acids: CASSSLAGNTGELFF. The DNA of the CDR3 is TGCGCCAGCAGCTCGTTAGCGGGGAACACCGGGGAGCTGTTTTTT.

The V and J genes are TRBV11-2 and TRBJ2-7; 8 nucleotides line up with TRBD1. The CDR3 is 15 residues long. With 2 bases clipped from V and 5 bases from J, the junction kept 8 bases outside the gene matches. Germline lookup yields CDR1 SGHAT and CDR2 FQNNGV. The CDR3 region is CASSLLTGASHEQYF. CDR3 in DNA: TGTGCCAGCAGCTTATTGACAGGGGCGTCACACGAGCAGTACTTC.

This chain connects TRBV4-1 to TRBJ1-3, with a possible D match to TRBD1 (5 bases). Germline V gives CDR1 MGHRA, CDR2 YSYEKL. This CDR3 is built from 19 residues. Trimming shortened V by 4 bases and J by 0 bases, and 22 bases separated the two germline ends. Here the CDR3 reads CASSLQTGSESNSGNTIYF. CDR3 DNA: TGCGCCAGCAGCCTGCAAACAGGATCCGAATCCAACTCTGGAAACACCATATATTTT.

The chain combines TRBV6-5 with TRBJ2-7; TRBD1 agrees at 9 bases. The CDR3 spans 14 residues. Germline V gene data show CDR1 as MNHEY and CDR2 as SVGAGI. V shed 5 bases, J shed 1 base, and the junction held 3 bases outside the gene matches. The CDR3 coding sequence is TGTGCCAGCAGTATTGGACAGGGGTCCTACGAGCAGTACTTC. Protein: CASSIGQGSYEQYF.

The V and J genes are TRBV5-6 and TRBJ2-7, with TRBD1 identical over 8 bases. J was trimmed by 3 bases and V by 3 bases; bases with no gene match: 8. The CDR3 extends over 15 amino acids. Germline assignment: CDR1 SGHDT and CDR2 YYEEEE. The CDR3 protein is CASSSPTGGDYEQYF. The CDR3, as DNA: TGTGCCAGCAGCTCGCCAACAGGGGGAGACTACGAGCAGTACTTC. Combining the CDR3 with reference TRBV5-6 and TRBJ2-7 gives the whole variable domain DAGVTQSPTHLIKTRGQQVTLRCSPKSGHDTVSWYQQALGQGPQFIFQYYEEEERQRGNFPDRFSGHQFPNYSSELNVNALLLGDSALYLCASSSPTGGDYEQYFGPGTRLTVT.

The CDR3 is CAISRTSGDEQYF. The CDR3 region has the DNA TGTGCCATCAGTAGGACTAGCGGGGACGAGCAGTACTTC. V is TRBV10-3 and J is TRBJ2-7; 12 bases are shared with TRBD2. The CDR3 length is 13 residues. CDR1 and CDR2 from the germline V gene are ENHRY and SYGVKD. After removal of 5 bases from V and 5 bases from J, the junction contained 1 base not matched to a gene.

The J gene is TRBJ2-1, the V gene TRBV7-3; 7 bases align to TRBD1. Germline-derived CDR1 and CDR2 are SGHTA and FQGTGA. The CDR3 loop spans 12 amino acids. V gave up 5 bases and J gave up 9 bases; unmatched junction bases: 4. This CDR3 reads CASSLNRGEQFF. Here the CDR3 DNA reads TGTGCCAGCAGCCTCAACAGGGGTGAGCAGTTCTTC.

V is TRBV9 and J is TRBJ2-1; D may be TRBD2 (5 bases). V lost 0 bases to trimming and J lost 0 bases, with 10 bases between them. This CDR3 spans 16 amino acids. CDR1 is SGDLS and CDR2 is YYNGEE in the germline V gene. The CDR3 reads CASSVGGSSSYNEQFF. For the CDR3, the DNA is TGTGCCAGCAGCGTAGGCGGGTCCAGCTCCTACAATGAGCAGTTCTTC.

The chain has TRBV12-3 or TRBV12-4 and TRBJ2-5; 9 bases are a match to TRBD2. J gave up 1 base and V 6 bases, and 0 bases lay outside the gene matches. The CDR3 runs to 13 residues. CDR3 sequence reads: CASRTSGQETQYF. In DNA form, the CDR3 reads TGTGCCAGCAGGACTAGCGGCCAAGAGACCCAGTACTTC.

V gene TRBV7-2 combines with J gene TRBJ1-1; D may be TRBD1 (5 bases). Trimming removed 2 bases from V and 1 base from J, with 8 bases in between. CDR1 is SGHTA and CDR2 is FQGNSA in the germline V gene. The CDR3 sequence is 14 residues long. The CDR3 nucleotides read TGTGCCAGCAGCTTAAAACAGGCGAACACTGAAGCTTTCTTT. Encoded protein: CASSLKQANTEAFF.

The chain uses TRBV29-1 and TRBJ1-6, with TRBD1 matching 10 bases. The germline V gene encodes CDR1 SQVTM and CDR2 ANQGSEA. V was clipped by 7 bases and J by 15 bases; unmatched bases: 9. The CDR3 covers 12 residues. The CDR3 DNA reads TGCAGCGAGTCCGGGACAGGGGTTTTCCTCCACTTT. The encoded protein is CSESGTGVFLHF.

This chain connects TRBV6-5 to TRBJ2-5; no reliable D call. Germline V gene sequence: CDR1 MNHEY, CDR2 SVGAGI. Between the trimmed V and J ends, which lost 8 bases and 1 base, there was a span of 17 bases. This CDR3 has 15 amino acids. Written as DNA, the CDR3 is TGTGCCAGCGGGCTGGATTTCGGATCCCAAGAGACCCAGTACTTC. The encoded protein is CASGLDFGSQETQYF.

A single count supports this clone. The chain recombines TRBV5-1 with TRBJ2-1; D not resolved. CDR1 SGHRS and CDR2 YFSETQ come from the germline V gene. V shed 1 base and J shed 0 bases, with 5 bases lying between them. The CDR3 consists of 14 residues. The CDR3 nucleotides are TGCGCCAGCAGCTTGTCGAGCTCCTACAATGAGCAGTTCTTC. The encoded protein is CASSLSSSYNEQFF.

The chain joins TRBV27 to TRBJ2-7; TRBD2 is a possible D gene (6 bases). V dropped 9 bases and J dropped 4 bases, with 22 bases sitting between them. CDR1 MNHEY and CDR2 SMNVEV come from the germline V gene (reference sequence). The CDR3 has 15 residues. CDR3 sequence reads: CASRPPGGGVYEQYF. The CDR3 DNA reads TGTGCCAGTCGACCACCCGGGGGTGGGGTATACGAGCAGTACTTC.

This clone is a singleton in its sample. The V call is TRBV6-2 or TRBV6-3, the J call TRBJ2-7; 12 positions agree with TRBD1. Germline CDR1 is MNHEY and CDR2 is SVGEGT. The CDR3 covers 15 residues. The trim removed 5 bases at V and 7 bases at J, leaving 9 bases unmatched. DNA for the CDR3: TGTGCCAGCAGTACCTCCGGGACAGGGGGCGTTGAGCAGTACTTC. Translation: CASSTSGTGGVEQYF.

With respect to this clone: Additional DNA sequences in this sample encode the identical CDR3. This rearrangement joins TRBV3-1 (or the pseudogene TRBV3-2) to TRBJ1-4; 9 positions agree with TRBD1. With V trimmed by 3 bases and J by 8 bases, 4 bases remained unmatched. The CDR3 contains 14 residues. Per the germline V gene, CDR1 is LGHDT and CDR2 is YNNKEL (reference sequence). DNA of the CDR3: TGTGCCAGCAGCCAGGGACAGGGATCGGAAAAACTGTTTTTT. Its translation is CASSQGQGSEKLFF.

The chain couples TRBV7-9 to TRBJ2-3, with D tentatively TRBD2 (5 bases). V dropped 5 bases and J dropped 3 bases, with 12 bases sitting between them. The CDR3 is made up of 14 amino acids. Germline V gives CDR1 SEHNR, CDR2 FQNEAQ (reference sequence). The CDR3 sequence is CASSTRTGTDTQYF. Written as DNA, the CDR3 is TGTGCCAGCAGCACCCGGACGGGGACAGATACGCAGTATTTT.

The V gene is TRBV27, the J gene TRBJ2-7, with 7 positions matching TRBD1. The CDR3 totals 15 residues. J gave up 1 base and V 5 bases, and 8 bases lay outside the gene matches. The germline gives CDR1 MNHEY, CDR2 SMNVEV (reference sequence). CDR3 nucleotides: TGTGCCAGCAGTCCCACCGGGACAGCATCCTACGAGCAGTACTTC. Amino acids: CASSPTGTASYEQYF.

This CDR3 reads CASSASNYGYTF. CDR3 nucleotide sequence: TGTGCCAGCAGCGCGTCTAACTATGGCTACACCTTC. The chain has TRBV2 and TRBJ1-2; D uncertain. Germline V gene data show CDR1 as SNHLY and CDR2 as FYNNEI. V was cut by 6 bases and J by 0 bases, with 5 bases left in between. This CDR3 is built from 12 residues.

The V call is TRBV30, the J call TRBJ1-1; D perhaps matches TRBD1 (5 bases). Germline CDR1 is GTSNPN and CDR2 is SVGIG (reference sequence). CDR3 length equals 15 residues. V was pared by 2 bases and J by 0 bases, with 13 bases between. DNA for the CDR3: TGTGCCTGGAGTCCAGGACAACCAATGAACACTGAAGCTTTCTTT. Its protein product is CAWSPGQPMNTEAFF.

This clone was recorded only once. This chain joins TRBV6-1 and TRBJ1-3; possibly TRBD1 for D (6 bases). CDR1 is MNHNS, CDR2 SASEGT, per germline. CDR3 length: 14 amino acids. Between the trimmed V and J ends, which lost 3 bases and 4 bases, there was a span of 10 bases. The CDR3 loop reads CASSDQGTGNTIYF. DNA for the CDR3: TGTGCCAGCAGTGACCAGGGGACAGGAAACACCATATATTTT.

This rearrangement joins TRBV6-6 to TRBJ1-1; the match to TRBD1 covers 9 bases. V lost 0 bases to trimming and J lost 1 base; unmatched junction nucleotides: 3. Germline V gene data show CDR1 as MNHNY and CDR2 as SVGAGI (reference sequence). This CDR3 is 16 amino acids long. The CDR3 DNA sequence: TGTGCCAGCAGTTACTCGCACAGGGGGCAGAACACTGAAGCTTTCTTT. Translating it yields CASSYSHRGQNTEAFF.